What follows is one TCR beta chain and its context. Its antigen is undetermined. Clones were sequenced by immunoSEQ multiplex PCR, and TCRdb holds only the in-frame ones, with some missing. The repertoire consists of roughly 76,000 clones, with approximately 85% occurring once and the leading ten covering 5% to 6.5%. The record originates from a study of OX40 agonist ivuxolimab in advanced cancers. Study results and caveats: The investigators did not determine what antigen specificity the expanded peripheral T cells had.

Germline V gene lookup returns CDR1 SGHAT and CDR2 FQNNGV. Trimming removed 6 bases from V and 3 bases from J; junction bases left unmatched: 9. The CDR3 totals 15 residues. Sequencing was performed on CD4+ or CD8+ T cells sorted from blood, taken in a trial of the OX40 agonist ivuxolimab. J is TRBJ2-7 and V is TRBV11-2; 9 bases agree with TRBD1. This receptor was obtained from an adult with an advanced solid tumor such as melanoma, head and neck, liver or kidney cancer. Here the CDR3 DNA reads TGTGCCAGCAGAATTACAGGGGGCGCCGTCTACGAGCAGTACTTC. Amino acids: CASRITGGAVYEQYF.